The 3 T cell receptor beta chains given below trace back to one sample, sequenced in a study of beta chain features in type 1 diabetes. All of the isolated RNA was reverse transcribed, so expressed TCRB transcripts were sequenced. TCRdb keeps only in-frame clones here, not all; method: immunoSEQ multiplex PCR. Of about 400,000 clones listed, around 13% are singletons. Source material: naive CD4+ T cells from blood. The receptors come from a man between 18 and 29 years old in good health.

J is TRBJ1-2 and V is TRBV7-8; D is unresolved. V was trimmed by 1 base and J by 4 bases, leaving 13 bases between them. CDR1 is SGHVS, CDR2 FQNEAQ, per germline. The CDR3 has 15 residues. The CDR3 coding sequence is TGTGCCAGCAGCTTAGAAGTCAGCCCGGGCTATGGCTACACCTTC. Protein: CASSLEVSPGYGYTF.

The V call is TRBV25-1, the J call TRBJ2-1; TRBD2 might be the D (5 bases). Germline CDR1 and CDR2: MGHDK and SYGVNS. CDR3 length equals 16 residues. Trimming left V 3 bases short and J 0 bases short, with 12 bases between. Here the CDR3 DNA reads TGTGCCAGCAGTGATGGACGGGATTTCTCCTACAATGAGCAGTTCTTC. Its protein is CASSDGRDFSYNEQFF.

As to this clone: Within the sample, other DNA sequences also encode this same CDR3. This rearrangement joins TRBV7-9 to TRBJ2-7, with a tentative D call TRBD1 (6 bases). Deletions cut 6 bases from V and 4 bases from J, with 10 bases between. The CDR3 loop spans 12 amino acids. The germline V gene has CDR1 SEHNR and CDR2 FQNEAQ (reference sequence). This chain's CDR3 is CASSLQGYEQYF. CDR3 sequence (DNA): TGTGCCAGCAGTTTACAGGGTTACGAGCAGTACTTC.